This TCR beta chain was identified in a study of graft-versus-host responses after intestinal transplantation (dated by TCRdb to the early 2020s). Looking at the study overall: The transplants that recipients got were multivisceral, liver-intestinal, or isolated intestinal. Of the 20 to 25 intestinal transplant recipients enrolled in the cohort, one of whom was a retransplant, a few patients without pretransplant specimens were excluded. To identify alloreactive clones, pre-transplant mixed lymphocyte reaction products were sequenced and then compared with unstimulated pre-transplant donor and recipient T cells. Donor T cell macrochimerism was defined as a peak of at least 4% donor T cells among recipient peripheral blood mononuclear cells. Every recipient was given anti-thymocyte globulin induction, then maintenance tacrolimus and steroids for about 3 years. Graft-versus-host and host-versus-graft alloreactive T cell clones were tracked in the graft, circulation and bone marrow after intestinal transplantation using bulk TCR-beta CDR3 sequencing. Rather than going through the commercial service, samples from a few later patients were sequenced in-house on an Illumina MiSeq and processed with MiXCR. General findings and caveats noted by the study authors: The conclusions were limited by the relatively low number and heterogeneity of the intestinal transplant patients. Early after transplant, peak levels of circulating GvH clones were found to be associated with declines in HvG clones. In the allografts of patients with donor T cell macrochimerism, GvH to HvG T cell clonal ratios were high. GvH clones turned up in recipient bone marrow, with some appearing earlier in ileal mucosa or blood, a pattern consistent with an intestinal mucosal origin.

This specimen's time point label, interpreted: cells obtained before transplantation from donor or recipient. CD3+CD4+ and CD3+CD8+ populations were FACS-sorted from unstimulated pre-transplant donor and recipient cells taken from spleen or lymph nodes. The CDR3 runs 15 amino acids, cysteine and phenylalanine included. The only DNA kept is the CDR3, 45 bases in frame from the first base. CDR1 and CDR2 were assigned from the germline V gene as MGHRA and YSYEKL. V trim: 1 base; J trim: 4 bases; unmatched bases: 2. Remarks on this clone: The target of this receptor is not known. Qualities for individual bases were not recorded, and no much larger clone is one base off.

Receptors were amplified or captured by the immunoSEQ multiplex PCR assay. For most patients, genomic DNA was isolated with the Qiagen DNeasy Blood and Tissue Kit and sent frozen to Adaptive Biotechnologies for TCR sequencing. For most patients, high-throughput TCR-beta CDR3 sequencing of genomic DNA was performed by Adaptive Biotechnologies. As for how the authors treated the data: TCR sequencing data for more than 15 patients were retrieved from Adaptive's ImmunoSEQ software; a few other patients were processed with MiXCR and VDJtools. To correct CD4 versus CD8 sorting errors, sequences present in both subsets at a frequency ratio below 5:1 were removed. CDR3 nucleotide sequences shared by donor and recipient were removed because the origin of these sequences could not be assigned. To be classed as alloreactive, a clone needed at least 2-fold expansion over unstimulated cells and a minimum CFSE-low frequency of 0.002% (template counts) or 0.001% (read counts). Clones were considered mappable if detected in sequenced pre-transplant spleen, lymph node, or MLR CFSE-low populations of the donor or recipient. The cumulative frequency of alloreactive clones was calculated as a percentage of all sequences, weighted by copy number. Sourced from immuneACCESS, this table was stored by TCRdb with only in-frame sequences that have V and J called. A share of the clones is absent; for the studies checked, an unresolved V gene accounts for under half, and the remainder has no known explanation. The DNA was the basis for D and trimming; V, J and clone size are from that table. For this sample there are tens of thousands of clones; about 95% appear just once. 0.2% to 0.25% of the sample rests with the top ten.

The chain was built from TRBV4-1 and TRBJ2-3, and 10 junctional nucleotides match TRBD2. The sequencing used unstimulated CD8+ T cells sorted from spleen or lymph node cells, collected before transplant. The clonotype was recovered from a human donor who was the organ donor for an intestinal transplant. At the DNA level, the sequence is TGCGCCAGCAGCCAAGTCGGGACTAGCGCAGATACGCAGTATTTT. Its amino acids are CASSQVGTSADTQYF.